This is a list of T cell receptor beta chains from one sample in a study of T cell repertoires in cytomegalovirus infection. TCRdb used MiXCR to reprocess the reads, holding one entry per CDR3 protein. The table has about 770,000 distinct CDR3 sequences, 29% seen once. No antigen has been identified for these receptors. Sequenced material: cultured CD8+ T cells from PBMCs, taken from culture after CMV antigen stimulation. The source is a human donor in good health (CMV status not recorded). Some clones in this sample may be carry-over from other donors' samples. Both conserved end residues are part of each CDR3. The D gene is left open where the match is weak. Part of the rows lack a size; the others show once, few, many or a class for expanded clones.

J,V,D,size,DNA,CDR3
TRBJ1-2,TRBV9,TRBD1,NA,TGTGCCAGCAGCGTGGGGACAGAGCACTATGGCTACACCTTC,CASSVGTEHYGYTF
TRBJ2-7,TRBV6-1,NA,few,TGTGCCATCGAGACAAGACAGTTTTCAACCTACGAGCAGTACTTC,CAIETRQFSTYEQYF
TRBJ2-5,TRBV6-2/TRBV6-3,TRBD2,NA,TGTGCCAGCAGTTACCCGACTAGCGGGGGGGAGGAGACCCAGTACTTC,CASSYPTSGGEETQYF
TRBJ2-7,TRBV2,NA,few,TGTGCCAGCAGTGATGTCGGGGGCAGCGAGCAGTACTTC,CASSDVGGSEQYF
TRBJ1-2,TRBV7-9,NA,few,TGTGCCAGCAGCACGCGGACTGATGGCTACACCTTC,CASSTRTDGYTF
TRBJ2-1,TRBV6-5,NA,NA,TGTGCCAGCAGTTACACCCAACCCGAGGCCCCAAAACCTTTCAATGAGCAGTTCTTC,CASSYTQPEAPKPFNEQFF
TRBJ1-1,TRBV19,NA,few,TGTGCCAGTAGTGTCTCAGTTGGGAACACTGAAGCTTTCTTT,CASSVSVGNTEAFF
TRBJ1-6,TRBV6-5,TRBD1,NA,TGTGCCAGCAGACACGGACAGGGCACCTATAATTCACCCCTCCACTTT,CASRHGQGTYNSPLHF
TRBJ2-5,TRBV25-1,NA,NA,TGTGCCAGCAGTGCCATCGGCGTTCGGGAGGAGACCCAGTACTTC,CASSAIGVREETQYF
TRBJ2-1,TRBV19,NA,NA,TGTGCCAGTAGTCACTGGGGTCAATACAATGAGCAGTTCTTC,CASSHWGQYNEQFF
TRBJ2-7,TRBV6-5,TRBD2,few,TGTGCCAGCAGTTACGCGGGGGGGAGCTCCTACGAGCAGTACTTC,CASSYAGGSSYEQYF
TRBJ1-6,TRBV27,NA,few,TGTGCCAGCAGTTTTGTAGGGGGGGATTCACCCCTCCACTTT,CASSFVGGDSPLHF
TRBJ2-7,TRBV27,TRBD1,NA,TGTGCCAGCAGTTTATGGTTCGGGGACAGGGGGGAGCAGTACTTC,CASSLWFGDRGEQYF
TRBJ2-1,TRBV7-9,TRBD1,NA,TGTGCCAGCACCTCTAGGGGGGACAGGGGGAACAATGAGCAGTTCTTC,CASTSRGDRGNNEQFF
TRBJ1-5,TRBV28,NA,many,TGTGCCAGCAGCCTCCCAGGGGCGAATCAGCCCCAGCATTTT,CASSLPGANQPQHF